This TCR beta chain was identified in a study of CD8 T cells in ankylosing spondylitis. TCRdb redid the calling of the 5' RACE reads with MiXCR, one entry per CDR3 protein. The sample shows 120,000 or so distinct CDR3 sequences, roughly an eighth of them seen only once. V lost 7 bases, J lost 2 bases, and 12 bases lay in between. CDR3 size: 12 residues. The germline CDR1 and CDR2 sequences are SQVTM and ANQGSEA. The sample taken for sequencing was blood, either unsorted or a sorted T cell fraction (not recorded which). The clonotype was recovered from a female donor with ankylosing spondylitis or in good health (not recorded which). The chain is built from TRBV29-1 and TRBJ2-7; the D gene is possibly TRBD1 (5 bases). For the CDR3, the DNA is TGCAGCGCTGGGGCAGCAACCTACGAGCAGTACTTC. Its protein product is CSAGAATYEQYF.